A selection of T cell receptor beta chains follows, all from one sample in a study of blood T cell repertoires in COVID-19. Sequenced by immunoSEQ multiplex PCR; TCRdb stores in-frame clones only, minus some. The sample lists under 150,000 clones, about 86% seen once, with 2.3% in the top ten. The sequenced material came from PBMCs or T cells enriched from blood (not recorded which). The source of these receptors is a woman between 45 and 60 years old who had recovered from COVID-19. Both conserved end residues are part of each CDR3. The D gene is left open where the match is weak. Clone size is shown for a subset of rows, as once, few, many or a class of expanded clone.

>TRBV3-1/TRBV3-2|NA|TRBJ1-2|NA
TGTGCCAGCAGCCCCGACCCGACAGAGACCTATGGCTACACCTTC
CASSPDPTETYGYTF
>TRBV2|NA|TRBJ2-7|NA
TGTGCCAGCAGTGAAGGGGGCAGGAGCTCCTACGAGCAGTACTTC
CASSEGGRSSYEQYF
>TRBV4-1|TRBD1|TRBJ2-6|NA
TGCGCCAGCAGCCAAGGGAAGGACAGGGAGTATCGCTCTGGGGCCAACGTCCTGACTTTC
CASSQGKDREYRSGANVLTF
>TRBV5-4|NA|TRBJ1-4|few
TGTGCCAGCAGCTTGAAACTTTTAGAGGGAGGGGAAAAACTGTTTTTT
CASSLKLLEGGEKLFF
>TRBV6-2/TRBV6-3|NA|TRBJ1-5|NA
TGTGCCAGCAGTTACTCGTTAGGGGGAAGCAATCAGCCCCAGCATTTT
CASSYSLGGSNQPQHF
>TRBV12-3/TRBV12-4|TRBD1|TRBJ1-1|NA
TGTGCCAGCAGTCCCCAGACAGGGGGCTTGACTTTCTTT
CASSPQTGGLTFF
>TRBV6-5|TRBD1|TRBJ2-1|NA
TGTGCCAGCAGTTACTCTGGGACAGGGGGGAATGAGCAGTTCTTC
CASSYSGTGGNEQFF
>TRBV10-3|NA|TRBJ1-5|NA
TGTGCCATCAGCTACAGGGTGGATCAGCCCCAGCATTTT
CAISYRVDQPQHF
>TRBV4-1|TRBD1|TRBJ1-4|few
TGCGCCAGCAGCCAAGGAGGACAGGCAACTAATGAAAAACTGTTTTTT
CASSQGGQATNEKLFF
>TRBV27|NA|TRBJ1-1|NA
TGTGCCAGCAGTTCCAGTTTTGCCACTGAAGCTTTCTTT
CASSSSFATEAFF
>TRBV28|NA|TRBJ2-7|once
TGTGCCAGCAGTTTACCGCCTCTAAACTACGAGCAGTACTTC
CASSLPPLNYEQYF
>TRBV5-1|TRBD2|TRBJ2-7|once
TGCGCCAGCATGATCGGGGGGAGCTCCTACGAGCAGTACTTC
CASMIGGSSYEQYF
>TRBV27|TRBD1|TRBJ2-1|NA
TGTGCCAGCAATCCTAAGGGGCCAGGGGGATCCTCCTACAATGAGCAGTTCTTC
CASNPKGPGGSSYNEQFF
>TRBV5-1|TRBD1|TRBJ2-1|NA
TGCGCCAGCAGCCCGGACAGGGGCAATGAGCAGTTCTTC
CASSPDRGNEQFF
>TRBV27|TRBD2|TRBJ2-4|NA
TGTGCCAGCAGTCTGGGACTAGGTCAGGACATTCAGTACTTC
CASSLGLGQDIQYF
>TRBV5-8|TRBD2|TRBJ2-2|NA
TGTGCCAGCAGCTTGGGTTGGGGACTAGCTACCGGGGAGCTGTTTTTT
CASSLGWGLATGELFF
>TRBV6-1|NA|TRBJ2-7|NA
TGTGCCAGCAGTGAAGCTCACAGGGAGGAGCAGTACTTC
CASSEAHREEQYF
>TRBV21-1|NA|TRBJ2-2|NA
TGTGCCAGCAGCCCCCAGCGGGGGGGCCTCGGGGAGCTGTTTTTT
CASSPQRGGLGELFF
>TRBV21-1|NA|TRBJ1-6|NA
TGTGCCAGCAGCAAAAACAGCCACACGTCTCGTAATTCACCCCTCCACTTT
CASSKNSHTSRNSPLHF
>TRBV7-9|TRBD1|TRBJ1-2|NA
TGTGCCAGCAGCTCACAGGGGGGTACTTACTATGGCTACACCTTC
CASSSQGGTYYGYTF
>TRBV3-1/TRBV3-2|NA|TRBJ1-3|NA
TGTGCCAGCAGCCATGAACCGAATCTGAGGAACACCATATATTTT
CASSHEPNLRNTIYF
>TRBV19|NA|TRBJ2-3|NA
TGTGCCAGTAGTAATCAGGGCACAGATACGCAGTATTTT
CASSNQGTDTQYF
>TRBV19|NA|TRBJ2-5|NA
TGTGCCAGTAGTACCCGACATGGCCAGACCCAGTACTTC
CASSTRHGQTQYF
>TRBV19|NA|TRBJ1-5|NA
TGTGCCAGTAGGGAAGGCAGGGGCACTAGCAATCAGCCCCAGCATTTT
CASREGRGTSNQPQHF
>TRBV5-4|TRBD2|TRBJ2-3|NA
TGTGCCAGCACCTACTCCCAGCGGGGGGGCACAGATACGCAGTATTTT
CASTYSQRGGTDTQYF
>TRBV12-3/TRBV12-4|TRBD1|TRBJ1-2|NA
TGTGCCAGCAGCCTGACAGGGAACTATGGCTACACCTTC
CASSLTGNYGYTF
>TRBV3-1/TRBV3-2|NA|TRBJ2-1|NA
TGTGCCAGCAGCCAAGAAACGGCAGGGGAGGGGACCTACAATGAGCAGTTCTTC
CASSQETAGEGTYNEQFF
>TRBV6-2/TRBV6-3|TRBD2|TRBJ2-7|NA
TGTGCCAGCAGTTACTACAGCGGGGGGGCGTACGAGCAGTACTTC
CASSYYSGGAYEQYF
>TRBV5-4|TRBD1|TRBJ1-4|NA
TGTGCCAGCAGCTTGGCCGGGGGACAGGGGAGAGAAAAACTGTTTTTT
CASSLAGGQGREKLFF
>TRBV19|NA|TRBJ2-7|NA
TGTGCCAGTAGTAAAATTAACAGCGGTTACGAGCAGTACTTC
CASSKINSGYEQYF
>TRBV6-2/TRBV6-3|TRBD2|TRBJ2-1|NA
TGTGCCAGCAGTTTGACTAGCGGCAATGAGCAGTTCTTC
CASSLTSGNEQFF
>TRBV6-5|TRBD2|TRBJ2-5|NA
TGTGCCAGCAGTTACCTGTTAGCGGGGGGGCAAGAGACCCAGTACTTC
CASSYLLAGGQETQYF
>TRBV5-6|NA|TRBJ1-5|NA
TGTGCCAGCAGCTGGGGTGGGGACATCCAGCATTTT
CASSWGGDIQHF
>TRBV27|TRBD1|TRBJ1-2|NA
TGTGCCAGCAGTCAGACACAGGGGGCTAACTATGGCTACACCTTC
CASSQTQGANYGYTF
>TRBV5-6|NA|TRBJ1-1|NA
TGTGCCAGCAGCGCCGTTCCAGGGGCCACTGAAGCTTTCTTT
CASSAVPGATEAFF
>TRBV4-1|NA|TRBJ2-4|NA
TGCGCCAGCAGCGGAAAACCCCGAATCGGGGAATTGAACATTCAGTACTTC
CASSGKPRIGELNIQYF
>TRBV5-4|TRBD1|TRBJ1-1|NA
TGTGCCAGCAACAAGGACAGGCCGAACACTGAAGCTTTCTTT
CASNKDRPNTEAFF
>TRBV9|NA|TRBJ1-1|NA
TGTGCCAGCAGCCCCCGGGGGAACACTGAAGCTTTCTTT
CASSPRGNTEAFF
>TRBV6-5|NA|TRBJ2-4|NA
TGTGCCAGCAGCTACCTTGAGCCAGCCAAAAACATTCAGTACTTC
CASSYLEPAKNIQYF
>TRBV11-1|NA|TRBJ2-7|once
TGTGCCAGCAGCTTAGCGGCAGGGACCTACGAGCAGTACTTC
CASSLAAGTYEQYF
>TRBV7-2|TRBD1|TRBJ1-1|NA
TGTGCCAGCAGCTTGGGGACAGTGAACACTGAAGCTTTCTTT
CASSLGTVNTEAFF
>TRBV5-1|TRBD1|TRBJ1-2|NA
TGCGCCAGCAGCTCAGGACAGGGGGCTAACTATGGCTACACCTTC
CASSSGQGANYGYTF
>TRBV3-1/TRBV3-2|NA|TRBJ2-5|NA
TGTGCCAGCCGTCACGGGACTGCGGGGAGAGAGACCCAGTACTTC
CASRHGTAGRETQYF
>TRBV12-3/TRBV12-4|NA|TRBJ2-7|once
TGTGCCCCCACCAGGCTCAGAATCTACGAGCAGTACTTC
CAPTRLRIYEQYF
>TRBV15|NA|TRBJ1-2|NA
TGTGCCACCAGCAGAGATAAGGTACAGAGTGCTATTGGCTACACCTTC
CATSRDKVQSAIGYTF